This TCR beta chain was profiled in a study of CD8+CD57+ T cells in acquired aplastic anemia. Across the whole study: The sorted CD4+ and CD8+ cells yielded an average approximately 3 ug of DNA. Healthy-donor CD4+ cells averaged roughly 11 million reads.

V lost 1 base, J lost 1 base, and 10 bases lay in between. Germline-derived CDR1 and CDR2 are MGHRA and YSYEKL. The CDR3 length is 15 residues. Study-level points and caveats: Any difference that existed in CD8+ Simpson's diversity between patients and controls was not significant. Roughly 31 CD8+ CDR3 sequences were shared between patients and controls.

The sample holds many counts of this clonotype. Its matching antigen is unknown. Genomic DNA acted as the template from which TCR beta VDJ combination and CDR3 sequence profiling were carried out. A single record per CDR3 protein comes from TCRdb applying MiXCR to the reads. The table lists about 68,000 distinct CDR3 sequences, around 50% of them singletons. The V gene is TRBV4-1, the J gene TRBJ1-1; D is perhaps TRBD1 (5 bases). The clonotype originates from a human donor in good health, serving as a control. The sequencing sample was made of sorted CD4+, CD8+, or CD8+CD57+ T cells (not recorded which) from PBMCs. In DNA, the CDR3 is TGCGCCAGCAGCCAAGTTGGGGGTGGGAACACTGAAGCTTTCTTT. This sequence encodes CASSQVGGGNTEAFF.